The rows below give T cell receptor beta chains drawn from one sample of a study of T cell responses to AZD1222 COVID-19 vaccine. Measured with immunoSEQ multiplex PCR; TCRdb has only the in-frame clones, and not every one. The sample shows fewer than 120,000 clones, 88% of them seen only once. The starting material was peripheral blood, obtained on day 0 of AZD1222 vaccination. These receptors were taken from an adult in good health. Each CDR3 is given with its conserved first and last residue.

v_gene,j_gene,CDR3aa
TRBV5-7,TRBJ1-1,CASSLLTGAESTEAFF
TRBV19,TRBJ1-2,CASSLTGVNGYTF
TRBV3-1/TRBV3-2,TRBJ2-7,CASSQPDGEDEQYF
TRBV7-9,TRBJ2-5,CASSLVTGETQYF
TRBV28,TRBJ2-7,CASSRQRRTGTAYEQYF
TRBV4-1,TRBJ1-2,CASSRNFGEGAYYGYTF
TRBV21-1,TRBJ1-3,CASSKRGLPKPGNTIYF
TRBV11-3,TRBJ2-7,CASSLGGFSSGDYEQYF
TRBV19,TRBJ1-1,CASSIGAPGTEAFF
TRBV4-1,TRBJ2-5,CASSQGKGAETQYF
TRBV7-9,TRBJ1-4,CASSLAGATNEKLFF
TRBV24-1,TRBJ1-2,CATSPGSRFGYTF
TRBV15,TRBJ1-5,CATSIGVGRGQNQPQHF
TRBV11-1,TRBJ1-1,CASSPVLRGVGTEAFF
TRBV9,TRBJ2-1,CASSVVSAGGPFNEQFF
TRBV29-1,TRBJ1-1,CSVEAGHMNTEAFF
TRBV14,TRBJ1-1,CASSQFGQVNTEAFF
TRBV5-5,TRBJ1-2,CASSTEQGLYGYTF
TRBV11-2,TRBJ1-3,CASSLNLGDTIYF
TRBV4-2,TRBJ1-3,CASSQERGTSGNTIYF
TRBV12-5,TRBJ1-1,CASGFLRHEAFF